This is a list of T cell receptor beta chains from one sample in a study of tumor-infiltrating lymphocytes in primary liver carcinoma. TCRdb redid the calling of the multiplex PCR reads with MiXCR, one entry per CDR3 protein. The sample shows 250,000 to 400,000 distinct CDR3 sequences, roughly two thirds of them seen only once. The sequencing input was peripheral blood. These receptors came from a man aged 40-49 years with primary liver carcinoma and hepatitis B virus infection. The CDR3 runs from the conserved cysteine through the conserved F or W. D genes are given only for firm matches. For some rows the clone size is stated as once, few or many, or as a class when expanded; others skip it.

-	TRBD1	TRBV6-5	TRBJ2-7	CANSSPLGQGSYEQYF	TGTGCCAACAGTTCCCCACTGGGACAGGGGTCTTACGAGCAGTACTTC
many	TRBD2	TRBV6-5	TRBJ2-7	CASSAGRDEQYF	TGTGCCAGCAGTGCCGGGAGGGACGAGCAGTACTTC
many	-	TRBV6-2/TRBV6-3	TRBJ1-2	CASVGTLTYGYTF	TGTGCCAGCGTCGGGACATTAACGTATGGCTACACCTTC
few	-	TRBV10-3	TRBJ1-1	CAISDQDSPSRAFF	TGTGCCATCAGTGACCAGGACAGCCCTTCTAGAGCTTTCTTT
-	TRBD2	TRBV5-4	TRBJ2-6	CASSLNQRESGANVLTF	TGTGCCAGCAGCTTGAACCAGCGGGAGTCCGGGGCCAACGTCCTGACTTTC
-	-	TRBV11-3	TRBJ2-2	CASSLAETGELLF	TGTGCCAGCAGCTTGGCCGAAACCGGGGAGCTGCTTTTT
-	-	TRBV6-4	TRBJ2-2	CASSEGGDSTGELFF	TGTGCCAGCAGTGAGGGAGGCGACAGCACCGGGGAGCTGTTTTTT
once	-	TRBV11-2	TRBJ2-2	CASSLGAAGTGELLF	TGTGCCAGCAGCTTAGGGGCTGCGGGGACCGGGGAGCTGTTATTT
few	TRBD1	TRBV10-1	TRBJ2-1	CASSEMDRDDEQFF	TGCGCCAGCAGTGAGATGGACAGGGACGATGAGCAGTTCTTC
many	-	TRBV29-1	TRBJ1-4	CSVEDRGTGEKLFF	TGCAGCGTTGAAGATCGGGGGACGGGTGAAAAACTGTTTTTT
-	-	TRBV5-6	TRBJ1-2	CANSLPDYGYTF	TGTGCCAACAGCTTGCCTGACTATGGCTACACCTTC
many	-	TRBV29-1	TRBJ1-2	CSVVIGGAQVSYGYTF	TGCAGCGTTGTTATTGGGGGGGCGCAAGTATCCTATGGCTACACCTTC
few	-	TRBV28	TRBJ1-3	CASSLGQPGNTIYF	TGTGCCAGCAGTTTGGGACAACCAGGAAACACCATATATTTT
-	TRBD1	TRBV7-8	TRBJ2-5	CASSLERAGQGVKIQYF	TGTGCCAGCAGCTTAGAGAGGGCGGGACAGGGGGTCAAGATCCAGTACTTC
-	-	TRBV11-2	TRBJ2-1	CASSSRGGTEQFF	TGTGCCAGCAGCTCCCGGGGCGGTACTGAGCAGTTCTTC
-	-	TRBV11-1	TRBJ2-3	CASSLGSSPPTRYF	TGTGCCAGCAGCCTCGGGAGTTCTCCACCTACGCGGTATTTT
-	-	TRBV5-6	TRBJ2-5	CASSSLRGRHQQETQYF	TGTGCCAGCAGCTCCCTACGGGGCCGCCACCAACAAGAGACCCAGTACTTC
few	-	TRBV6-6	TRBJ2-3	CASRDPGRSDTQYF	TGTGCCAGCAGGGACCCGGGTAGATCCGATACGCAGTATTTT
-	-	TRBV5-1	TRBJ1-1	CASIFQGYGTEAFF	TGCGCCAGCATCTTCCAGGGATATGGCACTGAAGCTTTCTTT
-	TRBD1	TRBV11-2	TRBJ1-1	CASSFVDRPLEPFF	TGTGCCAGCAGCTTCGTGGACAGGCCCCTTGAACCTTTCTTT
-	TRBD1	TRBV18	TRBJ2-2	CASSPQGQGLGELFF	TGCGCCAGCTCACCACAAGGACAGGGGCTCGGGGAGCTGTTTTTT
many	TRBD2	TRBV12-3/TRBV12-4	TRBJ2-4	CASSFGLAGENIQYF	TGTGCCAGCAGTTTCGGACTAGCGGGAGAAAACATTCAGTACTTC
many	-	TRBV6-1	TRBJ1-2	CASRLPGSNGYTF	TGTGCCAGCAGGCTGCCCGGTTCGAATGGCTACACCTTC
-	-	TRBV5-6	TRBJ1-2	CASSPLAVLSPNYGYTF	TGTGCCAGCAGCCCCCTGGCCGTACTTAGTCCTAACTATGGCTACACCTTC
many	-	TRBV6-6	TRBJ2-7	CASSYRRSGEEQYF	TGTGCCAGCAGTTATAGGAGGTCAGGTGAAGAGCAGTACTTC
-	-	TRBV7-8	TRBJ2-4	CASSLNAEPKNIQYF	TGTGCCAGCAGCTTAAACGCAGAGCCCAAAAACATTCAGTACTTC
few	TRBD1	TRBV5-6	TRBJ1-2	CASSLGQGINGYTF	TGTGCCAGCAGCTTGGGACAGGGGATAAATGGCTACACCTTC
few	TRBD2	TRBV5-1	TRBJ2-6	CVSTLRPGTSGSSGANVLTF	TGCGTCAGCACCCTACGCCCCGGGACTAGCGGGAGCTCTGGGGCCAACGTCCTGACTTTC
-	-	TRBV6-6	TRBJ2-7	CASSYWGYEQYF	TGTGCCAGCAGTTACTGGGGTTACGAGCAGTACTTC
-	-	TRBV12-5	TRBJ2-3	CASGFGVKDTDTQYF	TGTGCTAGCGGATTCGGAGTCAAGGACACAGATACGCAGTATTTT
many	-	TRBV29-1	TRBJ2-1	CSVVRGAREQFF	TGCAGCGTTGTCCGAGGGGCGAGGGAGCAGTTCTTC
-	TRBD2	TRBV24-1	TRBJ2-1	CATSDPRRPSGNNEQFF	TGTGCCACCAGTGACCCGAGGCGGCCTAGCGGGAACAATGAGCAGTTCTTC
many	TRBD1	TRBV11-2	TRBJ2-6	CASSWDRAGANVLTF	TGTGCCAGCAGCTGGGACAGGGCTGGGGCCAACGTCCTGACTTTC
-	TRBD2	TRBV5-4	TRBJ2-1	CASTLVGGGYNEQFF	TGTGCCAGCACTCTCGTCGGGGGGGGTTACAATGAGCAGTTCTTC
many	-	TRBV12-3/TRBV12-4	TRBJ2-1	CASSTNNEQFF	TGTGCCAGCAGCACAAACAATGAGCAGTTCTTC
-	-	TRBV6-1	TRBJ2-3	CASSDRPTRPYF	TGTGCCAGCAGTGATAGACCTACTCGCCCGTATTTT
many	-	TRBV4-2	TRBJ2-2	CASSQDLAGQGELFF	TGTGCCAGCAGCCAAGATCTGGCAGGGCAAGGGGAGCTGTTTTTT
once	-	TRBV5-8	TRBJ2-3	CASSLLLLRNTDTQYF	TGTGCCAGCAGCTTATTACTTCTGCGGAACACAGATACGCAGTATTTT
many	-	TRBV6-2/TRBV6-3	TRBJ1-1	CASRPQGRPEAFF	TGTGCCAGCAGACCTCAGGGGAGACCTGAAGCTTTCTTT
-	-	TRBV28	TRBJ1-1	CASEGRPEAFF	TGTGCCAGCGAGGGACGGCCTGAAGCTTTCTTT
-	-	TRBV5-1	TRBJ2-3	CASSPVGGLTDTQYF	TGCGCCAGCAGCCCCGTGGGGGGACTCACAGATACGCAGTATTTT
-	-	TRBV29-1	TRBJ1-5	CSVGLAPGQPRHF	TGCAGCGTCGGACTCGCCCCGGGGCAGCCCCGGCATTTT
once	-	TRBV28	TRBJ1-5	CASSPNGLGGQPQHF	TGTGCCAGCAGCCCGAATGGACTGGGGGGTCAGCCCCAGCATTTT
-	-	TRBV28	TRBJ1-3	CASRPGWGAGNTIYF	TGTGCCAGCAGACCCGGATGGGGTGCCGGAAACACCATATATTTT
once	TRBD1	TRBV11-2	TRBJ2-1	CVSSSGQGSINEQFF	TGCGTCAGCAGCTCAGGACAGGGTTCAATCAATGAGCAGTTCTTC
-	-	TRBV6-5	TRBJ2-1	CASSRRGGNEQFF	TGTGCCAGCAGTCGGAGGGGGGGCAATGAGCAGTTCTTC
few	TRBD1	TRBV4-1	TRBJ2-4	CASSQSSGTGPKNIQYF	TGCGCCAGCAGCCAATCCTCCGGGACAGGGCCCAAAAACATTCAGTACTTC
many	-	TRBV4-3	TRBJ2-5	CASSQDSGASKTQYF	TGCGCCAGCAGCCAAGACTCAGGGGCGTCGAAGACCCAGTACTTC
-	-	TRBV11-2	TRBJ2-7	CASSLESLVGVFAYEQYF	TGTGCCAGCAGCTTAGAGAGCCTAGTGGGAGTGTTTGCCTACGAGCAGTACTTC
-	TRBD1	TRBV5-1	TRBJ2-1	CASSSGGHPSYNEQFF	TGCGCCAGCAGCTCAGGGGGCCACCCCTCCTACAATGAGCAGTTCTTC
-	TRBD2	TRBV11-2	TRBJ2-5	CVSGPLGSGSSETQYF	TGTGTCAGCGGCCCCTTAGGTAGCGGGAGTTCAGAGACCCAGTACTTC